This T cell receptor (beta chain) was profiled in a study of cytomegalovirus exposure and HLA in healthy donors. For this clone: Its antigen is not known.

Vbeta (60) and Jbeta (13) primers were used in the PCR. Method: immunoSEQ multiplex PCR; TCRdb's copy keeps in-frame clones and lacks some. Counted here are some 190,000 clones, around 82% occurring once; the ten biggest clones make up over 2%. General study points: CMV serostatus was the only recorded immune exposure for donors. Most likely, a cluster of highly shared sequence variants arose as a sequencing artifact. The CMV antigen specificity of three CMV-associated chains was confirmed through in vitro analysis. Across donors, sequencing depth was assumed by presence/absence analyses to be roughly uniform.

The sample comprised PBMCs. The sequence derives from a woman in her thirties in good health and CMV-seropositive.

The DNA of the CDR3 is TGTGCCAGCAGCGCCCCCGGGGGGGGCCGCACCGGGGAGCTGTTTTTT. Amino acids: CASSAPGGGRTGELFF. This rearrangement joins TRBV9 to TRBJ2-2, with 8 bases that match TRBD2. V was clipped by 3 bases and J by 4 bases; unmatched bases: 8. CDR1 is SGDLS and CDR2 is YYNGEE in the germline V gene. The CDR3 is made up of 16 amino acids.